Included here is one T cell receptor beta chain sequence, with context. Its antigen is unknown. In the authors' workflow: ImmunoSEQ yielded junction-only sequences lacking quality scores, so filtering differed. Clones were read by immunoSEQ multiplex PCR, and TCRdb kept only the in-frame ones, dropping some. V and J calls and clone size are copied from that table; D and trimming were computed from the DNA. The table shows about 1.9 million clones, with 85% to 95% occurring only once. The CDR3 loop spans 15 amino acids. With 4 bases clipped from V and 3 bases from J, the junction kept 9 bases outside the gene matches. Germline V gives CDR1 MGHRA, CDR2 YSYEKL. The entry originates in a study of shared clonotypes between healthy human individuals. Findings of the study overall: Although depth was large, rarefaction showed that sequencing of the sorted subsets was incomplete. Sharing across four donors was highest in naive CD4 (around 5%) and lowest in memory CD8 (roughly 0.4%).

Naive CD8 cells lacked CD45RO and underwent positive selection for CCR7, leaving out terminally differentiated effector memory CD45RA+ cells. The V call is TRBV4-1, the J call TRBJ2-7; TRBD1 agrees at 7 bases. The clonotype comes from a man in his late teens or twenties in good health. Some clones in this sample may be carry-over from other donors' samples. The material sequenced was naive CD8+ T cells from PBMCs. CDR3 protein: CASSPGPGQHYEQYF. CDR3 DNA sequence: TGCGCCAGCAGCCCGGGCCCGGGACAGCACTACGAGCAGTACTTC.